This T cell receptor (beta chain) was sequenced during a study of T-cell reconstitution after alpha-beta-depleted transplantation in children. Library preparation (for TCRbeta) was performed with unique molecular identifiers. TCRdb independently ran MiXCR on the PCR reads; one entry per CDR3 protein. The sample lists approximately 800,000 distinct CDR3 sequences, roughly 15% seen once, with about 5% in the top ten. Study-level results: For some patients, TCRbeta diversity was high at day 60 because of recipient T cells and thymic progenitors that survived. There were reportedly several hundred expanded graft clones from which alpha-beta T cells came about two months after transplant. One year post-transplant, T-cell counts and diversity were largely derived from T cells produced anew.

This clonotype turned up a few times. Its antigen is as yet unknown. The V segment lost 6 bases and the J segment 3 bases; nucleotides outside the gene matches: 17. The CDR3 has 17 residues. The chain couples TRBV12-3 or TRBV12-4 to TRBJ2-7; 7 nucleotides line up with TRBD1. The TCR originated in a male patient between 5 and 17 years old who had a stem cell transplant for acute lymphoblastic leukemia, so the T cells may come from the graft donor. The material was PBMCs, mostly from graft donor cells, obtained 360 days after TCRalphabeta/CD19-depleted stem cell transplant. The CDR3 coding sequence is TGTGCCAGCAGCGCCCCCCCGGGGACAGTATCCTACTACGAGCAGTACTTC. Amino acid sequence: CASSAPPGTVSYYEQYF.